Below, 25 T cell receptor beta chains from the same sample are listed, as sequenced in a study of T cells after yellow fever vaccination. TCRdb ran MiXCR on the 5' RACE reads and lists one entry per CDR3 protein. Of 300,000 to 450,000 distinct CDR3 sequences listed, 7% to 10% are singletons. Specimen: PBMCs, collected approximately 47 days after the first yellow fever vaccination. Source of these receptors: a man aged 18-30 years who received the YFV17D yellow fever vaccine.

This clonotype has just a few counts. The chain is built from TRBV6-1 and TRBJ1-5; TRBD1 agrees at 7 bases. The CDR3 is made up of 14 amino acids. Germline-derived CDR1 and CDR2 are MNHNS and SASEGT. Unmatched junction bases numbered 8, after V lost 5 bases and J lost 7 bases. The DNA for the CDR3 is TGTGCCAGCAGTCCCCGACAGGGTTTACAGCCCCAGCATTTT. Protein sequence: CASSPRQGLQPQHF.

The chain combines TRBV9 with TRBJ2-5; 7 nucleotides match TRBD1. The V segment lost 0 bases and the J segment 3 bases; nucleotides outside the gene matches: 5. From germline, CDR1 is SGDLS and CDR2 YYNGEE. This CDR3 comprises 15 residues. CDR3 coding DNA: TGTGCCAGCAGCGTAGTCGACAGGGCAGAAGAGACCCAGTACTTC. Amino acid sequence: CASSVVDRAEETQYF.

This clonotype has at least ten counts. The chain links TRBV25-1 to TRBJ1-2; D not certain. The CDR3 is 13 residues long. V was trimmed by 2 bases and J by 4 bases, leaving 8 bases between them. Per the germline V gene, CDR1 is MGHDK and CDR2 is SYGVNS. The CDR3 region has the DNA TGTGCCAGCAGTGAAAGTGGCTTCTATGGCTACACCTTC. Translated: CASSESGFYGYTF.

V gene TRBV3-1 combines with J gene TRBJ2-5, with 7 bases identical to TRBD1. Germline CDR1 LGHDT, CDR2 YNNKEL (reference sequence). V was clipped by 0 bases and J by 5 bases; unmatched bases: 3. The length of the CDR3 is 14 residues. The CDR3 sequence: CASSQEVRGETQYF. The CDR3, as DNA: TGTGCCAGCAGCCAAGAGGTCAGGGGGGAGACCCAGTACTTC.

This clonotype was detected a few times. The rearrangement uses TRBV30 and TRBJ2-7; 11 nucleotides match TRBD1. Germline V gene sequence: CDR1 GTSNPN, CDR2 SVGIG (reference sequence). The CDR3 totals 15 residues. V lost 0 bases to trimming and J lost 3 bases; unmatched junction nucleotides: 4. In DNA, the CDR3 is TGTGCCTGGAGTGTTTTGGGACAGGGGGACTACGAGCAGTACTTC. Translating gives CAWSVLGQGDYEQYF.

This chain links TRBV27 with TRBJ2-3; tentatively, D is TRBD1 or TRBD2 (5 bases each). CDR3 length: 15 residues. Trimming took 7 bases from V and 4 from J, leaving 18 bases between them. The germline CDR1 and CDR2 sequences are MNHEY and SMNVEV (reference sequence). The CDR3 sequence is CASIKIGTIADTQYF. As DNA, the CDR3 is TGTGCCAGCATCAAAATCGGGACGATCGCAGATACGCAGTATTTT.

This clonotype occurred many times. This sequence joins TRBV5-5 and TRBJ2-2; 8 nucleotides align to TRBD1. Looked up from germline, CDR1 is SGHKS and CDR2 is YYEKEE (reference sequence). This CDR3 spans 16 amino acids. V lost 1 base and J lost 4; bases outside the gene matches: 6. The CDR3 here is CASSLRQGAITGELFF. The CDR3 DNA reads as TGTGCCAGCAGCTTGCGGCAGGGGGCCATCACCGGGGAGCTGTTTTTT.

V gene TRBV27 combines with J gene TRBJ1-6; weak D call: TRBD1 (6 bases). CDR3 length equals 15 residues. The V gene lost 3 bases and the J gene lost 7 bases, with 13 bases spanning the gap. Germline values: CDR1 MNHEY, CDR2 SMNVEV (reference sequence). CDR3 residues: CASSFNGGGNSPLHF. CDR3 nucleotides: TGTGCCAGCAGTTTCAACGGGGGGGGCAATTCACCCCTCCACTTT.

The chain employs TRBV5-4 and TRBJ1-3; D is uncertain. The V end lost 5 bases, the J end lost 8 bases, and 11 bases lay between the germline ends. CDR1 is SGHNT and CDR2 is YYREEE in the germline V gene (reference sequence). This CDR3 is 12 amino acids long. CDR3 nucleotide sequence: TGTGCCAGCAGTTCCCCCGGGGACACCATATATTTT. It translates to CASSSPGDTIYF.

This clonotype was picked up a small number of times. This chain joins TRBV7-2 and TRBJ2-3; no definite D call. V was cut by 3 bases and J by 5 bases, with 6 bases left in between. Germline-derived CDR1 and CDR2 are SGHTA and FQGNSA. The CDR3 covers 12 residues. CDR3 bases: TGTGCCAGCAGCTTTTTTGGAGATACGCAGTATTTT. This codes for CASSFFGDTQYF.

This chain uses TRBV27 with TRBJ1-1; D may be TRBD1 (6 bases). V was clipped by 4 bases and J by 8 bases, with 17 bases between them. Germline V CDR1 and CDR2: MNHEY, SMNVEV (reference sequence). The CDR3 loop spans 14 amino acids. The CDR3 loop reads CASSSPSYRDEAFF. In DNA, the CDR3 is TGTGCCAGCAGTTCCCCATCCTACAGGGACGAAGCTTTCTTT.

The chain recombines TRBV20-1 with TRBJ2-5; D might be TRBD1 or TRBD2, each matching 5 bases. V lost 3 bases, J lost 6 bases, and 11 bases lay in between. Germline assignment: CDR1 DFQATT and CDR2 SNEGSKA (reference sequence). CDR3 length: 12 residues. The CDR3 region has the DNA TGCAGTGCTAGGGCTGGGGGTAAGACCCAGTACTTC. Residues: CSARAGGKTQYF.

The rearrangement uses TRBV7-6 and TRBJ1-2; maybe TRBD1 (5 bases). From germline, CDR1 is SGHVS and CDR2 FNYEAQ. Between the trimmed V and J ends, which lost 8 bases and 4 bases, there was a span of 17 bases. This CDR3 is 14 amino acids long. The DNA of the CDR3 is TGTGCCAGCGGGACTTTTGGGGGGGTCTATGGCTACACCTTC. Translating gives CASGTFGGVYGYTF.

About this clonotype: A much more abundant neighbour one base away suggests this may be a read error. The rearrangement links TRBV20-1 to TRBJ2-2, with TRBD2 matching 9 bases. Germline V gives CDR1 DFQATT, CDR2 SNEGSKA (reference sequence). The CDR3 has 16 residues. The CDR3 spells CCAPGMVAGDTGELFF. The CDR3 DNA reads TGCTGTGCTCCCGGGATGGTAGCGGGAGACACCGGGGAGCTGTTTTTT.

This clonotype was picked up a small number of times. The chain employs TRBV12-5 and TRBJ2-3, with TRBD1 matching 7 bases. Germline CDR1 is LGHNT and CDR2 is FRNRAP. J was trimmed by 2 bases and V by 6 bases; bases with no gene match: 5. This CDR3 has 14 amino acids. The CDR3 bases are TGTGCTAGTGGGGAGGACAGGACCACAGATACGCAGTATTTT. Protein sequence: CASGEDRTTDTQYF.

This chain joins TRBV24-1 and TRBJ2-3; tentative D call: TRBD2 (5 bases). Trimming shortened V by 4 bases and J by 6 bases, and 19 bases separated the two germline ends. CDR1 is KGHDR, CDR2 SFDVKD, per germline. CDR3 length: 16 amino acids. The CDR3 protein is CATSDNGLVPADTQYF. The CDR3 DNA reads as TGTGCCACCAGTGACAACGGACTTGTCCCCGCGGATACGCAGTATTTT.

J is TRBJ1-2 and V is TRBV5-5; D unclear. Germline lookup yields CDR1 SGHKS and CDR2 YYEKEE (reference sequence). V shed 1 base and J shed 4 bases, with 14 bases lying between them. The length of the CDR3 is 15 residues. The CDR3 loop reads CASSLMNPGGYGYTF. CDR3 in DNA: TGTGCCAGCAGCTTGATGAATCCCGGTGGCTATGGCTACACCTTC.

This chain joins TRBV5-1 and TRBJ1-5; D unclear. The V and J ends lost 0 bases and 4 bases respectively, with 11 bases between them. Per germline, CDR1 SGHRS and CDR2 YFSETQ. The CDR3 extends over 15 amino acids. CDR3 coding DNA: TGCGCCAGCAGCTTGGACAGCCGCGAGAATCAGCCCCAGCATTTT. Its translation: CASSLDSRENQPQHF.

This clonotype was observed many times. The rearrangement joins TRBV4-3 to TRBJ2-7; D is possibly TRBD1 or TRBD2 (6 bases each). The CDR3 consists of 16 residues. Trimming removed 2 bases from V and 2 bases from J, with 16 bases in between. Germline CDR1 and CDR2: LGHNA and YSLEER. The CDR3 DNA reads TGCGCCAGCAGCCAAATACAGGGAGGAGGTCCCTACGAGCAGTACTTC. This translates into CASSQIQGGGPYEQYF.

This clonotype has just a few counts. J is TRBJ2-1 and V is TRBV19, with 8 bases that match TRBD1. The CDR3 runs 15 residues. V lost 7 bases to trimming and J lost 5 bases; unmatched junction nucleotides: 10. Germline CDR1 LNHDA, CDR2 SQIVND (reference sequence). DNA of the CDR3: TGTGCCAGTAACCCGGACAGGGTGGGCCACAATGAGCAGTTCTTC. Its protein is CASNPDRVGHNEQFF.

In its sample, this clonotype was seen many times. CDR3 region: CASSESGRVGELFF. In DNA form, the CDR3 reads TGCGCCAGCAGTGAGAGCGGGCGGGTTGGGGAGCTGTTTTTT. The chain combines TRBV10-2 with TRBJ2-2, with D maybe TRBD2 (6 bases). The germline V gene encodes CDR1 WSHSY and CDR2 SAAADI. This CDR3 comprises 14 residues. V was cut by 2 bases and J by 8 bases, with 12 bases left in between.

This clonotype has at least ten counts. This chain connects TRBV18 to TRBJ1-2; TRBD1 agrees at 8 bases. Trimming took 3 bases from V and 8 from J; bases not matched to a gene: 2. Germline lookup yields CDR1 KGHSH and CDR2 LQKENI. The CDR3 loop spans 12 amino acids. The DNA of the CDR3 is TGTGCCAGCTCACCGCAGGGGGCCGGCTACACCTTC. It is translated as CASSPQGAGYTF.

CDR3 loop: CASSDLDRGPSEQYV. As DNA, the CDR3 is TGCGCCAGCAGTGATCTGGACAGGGGTCCGAGTGAGCAGTACGTC. The chain couples TRBV10-2 to TRBJ2-7, with 9 bases lining up with TRBD1. CDR1 is WSHSY and CDR2 is SAAADI in the germline V gene. The CDR3 loop spans 15 amino acids. With 3 bases clipped from V and 7 bases from J, the junction kept 10 bases outside the gene matches.

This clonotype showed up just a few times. For the CDR3, the DNA is TGTGCTAGTGCCCCTACAGGGGGCGAAGGCGATACGCAGTATTTT. Protein sequence: CASAPTGGEGDTQYF. This rearrangement joins TRBV12-5 to TRBJ2-3; 9 bases map to TRBD1. Looked up from germline, CDR1 is LGHNT and CDR2 is FRNRAP. J was trimmed by 6 bases and V by 7 bases; bases with no gene match: 11. This CDR3 region has 15 residues.

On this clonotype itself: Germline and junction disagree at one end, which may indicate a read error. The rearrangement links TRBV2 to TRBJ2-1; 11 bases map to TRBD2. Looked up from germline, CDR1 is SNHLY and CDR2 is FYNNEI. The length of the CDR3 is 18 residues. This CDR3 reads CTSSFRLAGGHSYNEQFF. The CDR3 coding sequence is TGTACCAGCAGTTTTAGGCTAGCGGGGGGTCACTCCTACAATGAGCAGTTCTTC.